This entry features one TCR beta chain sequence. Its antigen is unidentified. The data were taken from a study of cytomegalovirus exposure and HLA in healthy donors. Study-level results: In a later analysis, a genetic analysis reported fewer productive-TCR N-insertions in an Asian-associated ancestry cluster than the cohort average.

The PCR had 60 Vbeta and 13 Jbeta primers. Some clones are missing from TCRdb's copy, which holds only in-frame ones; the method was immunoSEQ multiplex PCR. This table has around 130,000 clones, 61% appearing once. Trimming cost V 6 bases and J 2 bases, with 14 bases left between them. Looked up from germline, CDR1 is LNHDA and CDR2 is SQIVND (reference sequence). The CDR3 runs to 16 residues. This TCR was sampled from a male donor in good health and CMV-seronegative. This rearrangement joins TRBV19 to TRBJ2-6, with D maybe TRBD1 (6 bases). Material for sequencing was PBMCs. CDR3 amino acids: CASSDPPGAGANVLTF. Written as DNA, the CDR3 is TGTGCCAGTAGCGACCCCCCAGGGGCTGGGGCCAACGTCCTGACTTTC. Complete variable domain (other parts from reference TRBV19 and TRBJ2-6): DGGITQSPKYLFRKEGQNVTLSCEQNLNHDAMYWYRQDPGQGLRLIYYSQIVNDFQKGDIAEGYSVSREKKESFPLTVTSAQKNPTAFYLCASSDPPGAGANVLTFGAGSRLTVL.